The sequence of this T cell receptor (beta chain) was determined in a study of prognosis after radiotherapy for stage I lung cancer. In this sample, this clonotype turned up many times. The junction and the germline gene differ at one end; a read error may be behind it. The CDR3 length is 14 residues. Germline lookup yields CDR1 MNHEY and CDR2 SMNVEV (reference sequence). CDR3 of TCR beta was amplified from genomic DNA via a two-round multiplex PCR. Amplification during the initial PCR round employed primers specific to each TRBV and TRBJ gene. TCRdb passed the multiplex PCR reads through MiXCR, listing each CDR3 protein once. This sample carries more than 10,000 distinct CDR3 sequences, around a third of them seen once, and the ten largest clones take around 53%.

The chain recombines TRBV27 with TRBJ2-5; possibly TRBD1 or TRBD2 for D (5 bases each). Here the sequenced sample was PBMCs, taken before or after stereotactic body radiation therapy (not recorded which). The source is a donor older than 45 with non-small cell lung cancer. CDR3 region: CAGSPGRWQETQYF. In DNA, the CDR3 is TGTGCCGGCAGCCCGGGACGATGGCAAGAGACCCAGTACTTC.